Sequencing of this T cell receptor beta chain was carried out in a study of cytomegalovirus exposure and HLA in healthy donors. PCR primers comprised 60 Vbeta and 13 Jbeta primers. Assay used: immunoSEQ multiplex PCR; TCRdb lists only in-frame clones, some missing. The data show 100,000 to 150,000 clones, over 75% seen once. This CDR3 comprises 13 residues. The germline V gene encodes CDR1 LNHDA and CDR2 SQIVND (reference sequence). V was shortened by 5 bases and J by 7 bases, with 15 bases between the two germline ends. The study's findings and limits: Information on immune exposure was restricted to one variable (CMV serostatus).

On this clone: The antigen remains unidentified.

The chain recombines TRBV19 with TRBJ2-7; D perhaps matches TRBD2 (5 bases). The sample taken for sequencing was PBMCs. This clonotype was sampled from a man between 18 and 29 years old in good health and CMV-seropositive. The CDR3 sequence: CASSQSGTQEQYF. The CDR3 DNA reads TGTGCCAGTAGTCAATCGGGAACACAAGAGCAGTACTTC.